Shown below are 13 T cell receptor beta chains from a single sample sequenced in a study of shared clonotypes between healthy human individuals. In the naive CD8 group, cells lacked CD45RO and were positively selected for CCR7, so terminally differentiated effector memory CD45RA+ cells were left out. The assay was immunoSEQ multiplex PCR, and TCRdb's table has in-frame clones only and misses some. Of 800,000 to 950,000 clones listed, 96% are singletons. The specimen sequenced was naive CD8+ T cells sorted from blood. These receptors originate from a young man in good health.

The CDR3 loop reads CASSWGAGYNEQFF. CDR3 nucleotide sequence: TGTGCCAGCAGTTGGGGGGCTGGTTACAATGAGCAGTTCTTC. The chain couples TRBV27 to TRBJ2-1; D tentatively reads TRBD1 or TRBD2 (6 bases each). Trimming removed 4 bases at V and 4 bases at J, with 11 bases between. Germline CDR1 is MNHEY and CDR2 is SMNVEV (reference sequence). There are 14 residues in the CDR3.

J is TRBJ1-5 and V is TRBV7-9; the D gene is possibly TRBD1 (5 bases). This CDR3 region has 18 residues. CDR1 and CDR2 from the germline V gene are SEHNR and FQNEAQ (reference sequence). V lost 5 bases and J lost 0, with 20 bases in between. The CDR3 is CASSPPDGTYLSNQPQHF. In nucleotides, the CDR3 is TGTGCCAGCAGCCCACCGGACGGGACTTATCTTAGCAATCAGCCCCAGCATTTT.

This chain joins TRBV7-9 and TRBJ2-3, with a weak D call TRBD2 (6 bases). Germline V lookup: CDR1 SEHNR, CDR2 FQNEAQ (reference sequence). This CDR3 comprises 14 residues. V was cut by 4 bases and J by 6 bases, with 14 bases left in between. The CDR3 DNA is TGTGCCAGCAGCTCTGATATAGGGAGGGATACGCAGTATTTT. As protein: CASSSDIGRDTQYF.

The V and J genes are TRBV30 and TRBJ2-7, with TRBD2 matching over 12 bases. CDR1 is GTSNPN, CDR2 SVGIG, per germline (reference sequence). V lost 0 bases to trimming and J lost 2 bases; unmatched junction nucleotides: 2. The CDR3 has 15 amino acids. This chain's CDR3 is CAWSVRTSGTYEQYF. In DNA, the CDR3 is TGTGCCTGGAGTGTACGGACTAGCGGGACCTACGAGCAGTACTTC.

Worth noting for this clone: The identical CDR3 is also encoded by other nucleotide sequences in the sample. Here the CDR3 DNA reads TGTGCCAGCAGCTCCACAGACTCCTACGAGCAGTACTTC. Translated: CASSSTDSYEQYF. This chain links TRBV11-3 with TRBJ2-7, with unresolved D. Germline CDR1 SGHNT, CDR2 YENEEA. V gave up 4 bases and J gave up 0 bases, with 7 bases separating them. CDR3 length: 13 amino acids.

As regards this clone: Because the CDR3's place on the DNA is in doubt, the DNA is left out and the CDR3 is given as listed by TCRdb. This chain uses TRBV21-1 with TRBJ2-3; the DNA was not used to check the table's D call, TRBD1. TRBV21-1 is a pseudogene locus. The CDR3 numbers 21 amino acids, ends counted. The CDR3 loop is CASTEGHRYAVFWPRCVTQYF.

The chain employs TRBV7-9 and TRBJ1-1; the D is unclear. The CDR3 consists of 14 residues. The germline V and J ends were trimmed by 6 bases and 4 bases, with 15 bases remaining between them. The germline V gene encodes CDR1 SEHNR and CDR2 FQNEAQ (reference sequence). CDR3 loop: CASSQEGSVTEAFF. The CDR3 region has the DNA TGTGCCAGCAGTCAAGAGGGCTCGGTCACTGAAGCTTTCTTT.

The V call is TRBV7-9, the J call TRBJ2-1, with D possibly TRBD2 on 5 matching bases. V was clipped by 5 bases and J by 6 bases, with 17 bases between them. Germline V gene lookup returns CDR1 SEHNR and CDR2 FQNEAQ (reference sequence). The CDR3 extends over 15 amino acids. CDR3 sequence: CASSLVGVIGNEQFF. The CDR3 region has the DNA TGTGCCAGCAGCCTCGTCGGGGTAATTGGCAATGAGCAGTTCTTC.

This chain uses TRBV2 with TRBJ1-5; 8 bases align to TRBD1. This CDR3 spans 14 amino acids. Trimming removed 7 bases from V and 6 bases from J; junction bases left unmatched: 8. The V gene's germline CDR1 is SNHLY and CDR2 FYNNEI. The CDR3: CASKSTGGSQPQHF. For the CDR3, the DNA is TGTGCCAGCAAGTCCACAGGGGGGAGTCAGCCCCAGCATTTT.

The genes are TRBV5-1 and TRBJ2-7; 8 bases map to TRBD1. V was clipped by 0 bases and J by 5 bases; unmatched bases: 4. CDR3 length equals 14 residues. From germline, CDR1 is SGHRS and CDR2 YFSETQ. CDR3 in DNA: TGCGCCAGCAGCTTGGGACAGGGGCCGGACGAGCAGTACTTC. Translation gives CASSLGQGPDEQYF.

The genes are TRBV2 and TRBJ2-3, with D maybe TRBD2 (6 bases). Germline V gene lookup returns CDR1 SNHLY and CDR2 FYNNEI. The CDR3 consists of 14 residues. The germline V and J ends were trimmed by 4 bases and 0 bases, with 8 bases remaining between them. The CDR3 sequence is CASSGLASTDTQYF. In DNA form, the CDR3 reads TGTGCCAGCAGTGGGCTAGCGAGCACAGATACGCAGTATTTT. The full variable domain, with the rest looked up from reference TRBV2 and TRBJ2-3, is EPEVTQTPSHQVTQMGQEVILRCVPISNHLYFYWYRQILGQKVEFLVSFYNNEISEKSEIFDDQFSVERPDGSNFTLKIRSTKLEDSAMYFCASSGLASTDTQYFGPGTRLTVL.

V and J are TRBV15 and TRBJ2-7; no clear D. CDR1 is LNHNV and CDR2 is YYDKDF in the germline V gene (reference sequence). Trimming pared 5 bases from V and 2 bases from J, leaving 10 bases between. This CDR3 region has 13 residues. The CDR3 nucleotides read TGTGCCACCAGCGCACCCGGAACCTACGAGCAGTACTTC. Amino acids: CATSAPGTYEQYF.

Of note for this clone: The same CDR3 can be traced to other DNA sequences in this sample. V gene TRBV5-4 combines with J gene TRBJ2-1; D may be TRBD2 (6 bases). Trimming cost V 0 bases and J 1 base, with 8 bases left between them. The CDR3 extends over 15 amino acids. CDR1 SGHNT and CDR2 YYREEE come from the germline V gene (reference sequence). The CDR3 DNA sequence: TGTGCCAGCAGCTTGGTCGGGGGTTCCTACAATGAGCAGTTCTTC. Protein product: CASSLVGGSYNEQFF.